These 19 T cell receptor beta chains came from one sample sequenced in a study of blood T cell repertoires in COVID-19 (dated by TCRdb to about 2020). Library generation was performed with the immunoSEQ multiplex PCR assay. TCRdb re-hosts the immuneACCESS table, in-frame sequences only. Its copies lack some clones; in the studies checked, an unresolved V gene accounts for under half of them, and the cause for the rest is not known. A total of approximately 270,000 clones appear in this sample, around 88% of them only once. The ten largest account for around 0.8% of the sample. The specimen was peripheral blood. The receptors derive from a young man with acute or convalescent COVID-19.

The chain carries TRBV28 and TRBJ2-3; 8 positions agree with TRBD1. Germline CDR1 is MDHEN and CDR2 is SYDVKM. With V trimmed by 4 bases and J by 5 bases, 5 bases remained unmatched. CDR3 length: 14 amino acids. CDR3 residues: CASSSTGGVDTQYF. The CDR3 nucleotides read TGTGCCAGCAGTTCTACAGGGGGTGTAGATACGCAGTATTTT.

This sequence joins TRBV7-3 and TRBJ2-3; 11 nucleotides align to TRBD2. V trimming: 2 bases; J trimming: 7 bases; junction bases outside the gene matches: 5. The length of the CDR3 is 15 residues. Per germline, CDR1 SGHTA and CDR2 FQGTGA. CDR3 bases: TGTGCCAGCAGCTTAGGTAGCGGGAGGGCCTATACGCAGTATTTT. It yields the protein CASSLGSGRAYTQYF.

The sample holds one count of this clone. This chain links TRBV7-6 with TRBJ1-3, with a weak D call TRBD1 (5 bases). This CDR3 comprises 16 residues. V was cut by 5 bases and J by 3 bases, with 17 bases left in between. Germline V gene sequence: CDR1 SGHVS, CDR2 FNYEAQ. Here the CDR3 reads CASSPRPGLYGNTIYF. CDR3 DNA: TGTGCCAGCAGCCCCCGCCCGGGACTTTATGGAAACACCATATATTTT. The whole variable domain, remainder taken from reference TRBV7-6 and TRBJ1-3, is GAGVSQSPRYKVTKRGQDVALRCDPISGHVSLYWYRQALGQGPEFLTYFNYEAQQDKSGLPNDRFSAERPEGSISTLTIQRTEQRDSAMYRCASSPRPGLYGNTIYFGEGSWLTVV.

Worth noting for this clone: The same CDR3 arises from other DNA sequences in this sample as well. The rearrangement uses TRBV6-1 and TRBJ1-1, with 8 bases lining up with TRBD1. Germline CDR1 and CDR2: MNHNS and SASEGT. The trim removed 0 bases at V and 11 bases at J, leaving 5 bases unmatched. This CDR3 contains 13 residues. CDR3 region: CASSEALDREAFF. The CDR3 coding sequence is TGTGCCAGCAGTGAAGCCTTGGACAGGGAGGCTTTCTTT.

The V and J genes are TRBV7-9 and TRBJ2-2; the D is unclear. V lost 0 bases, J lost 6 bases, and 11 bases lay in between. The germline V gene encodes CDR1 SEHNR and CDR2 FQNEAQ (reference sequence). CDR3 length equals 15 residues. CDR3 residues: CASSLAMTFAGELFF. CDR3 coding DNA: TGTGCCAGCAGCTTAGCTATGACATTCGCCGGGGAGCTGTTTTTT.

This clone was counted a few times. The chain uses TRBV28 and TRBJ1-6; the match to TRBD1 covers 9 bases. The CDR3 has 16 residues. Trimming took 6 bases from V and 8 from J; bases not matched to a gene: 11. From germline, CDR1 is MDHEN and CDR2 SYDVKM. The CDR3 is CASSRTGTGYYSPLHF. CDR3 nucleotide sequence: TGTGCCAGCAGCCGAACCGGGACAGGGTACTATTCACCCCTCCACTTT.

The chain joins TRBV7-6 to TRBJ2-1, with a weak D call TRBD1 (5 bases). The V gene's germline CDR1 is SGHVS and CDR2 FNYEAQ. V was cut by 1 base and J by 7 bases, with 8 bases left in between. This CDR3 is built from 13 residues. CDR3 sequence: CASSLEDRNEQFF. In DNA form, the CDR3 reads TGTGCCAGCAGCTTAGAAGACAGAAATGAGCAGTTCTTC.

The chain uses TRBV19 and TRBJ1-1; TRBD1 might be the D (6 bases). Per germline, CDR1 LNHDA and CDR2 SQIVND (reference sequence). The CDR3 covers 12 residues. Between the trimmed V and J ends, which lost 5 bases and 11 bases, there was a span of 15 bases. The chain's CDR3 is CASSSTGYEAFF. The CDR3, as DNA: TGTGCCAGTAGTTCAACAGGGTATGAGGCTTTCTTT. Looking up the rest from reference TRBV19 and TRBJ1-1 gives the full variable domain: DGGITQSPKYLFRKEGQNVTLSCEQNLNHDAMYWYRQDPGQGLRLIYYSQIVNDFQKGDIAEGYSVSREKKESFPLTVTSAQKNPTAFYLCASSSTGYEAFFGQGTRLTVV.

J is TRBJ1-2 and V is TRBV7-2, with 9 bases matching TRBD1. The CDR3 has 13 amino acids. The V gene end was trimmed by 6 bases and the J gene end by 8 bases; junction bases not matched to a gene: 7. Germline lookup yields CDR1 SGHTA and CDR2 FQGNSA. CDR3 amino acids: CASRESGTGGYTF. The CDR3 DNA reads as TGTGCCAGCAGAGAATCCGGGACAGGGGGCTACACCTTC.

The V call is TRBV25-1, the J call TRBJ1-1; 10 positions agree with TRBD1. V dropped 6 bases and J dropped 0; count of bases not matched to a gene: 1. CDR3 size: 14 residues. Germline CDR1 is MGHDK and CDR2 is SYGVNS. The CDR3 protein is CASRGTGVNTEAFF. Here the CDR3 DNA reads TGTGCCAGCAGGGGGACAGGGGTGAACACTGAAGCTTTCTTT.

The V call is TRBV19, the J call TRBJ2-1; the D is unclear. This CDR3 has 12 residues. Germline CDR1 and CDR2: LNHDA and SQIVND (reference sequence). The V end was cut by 7 bases, the J end by 7 bases, with 11 bases between. DNA of the CDR3: TGTGCCAGTATTGGAGATACAAATGAGCAGTTCTTC. It translates to CASIGDTNEQFF. The entire variable domain, with the rest obtained from reference TRBV19 and TRBJ2-1, is as follows: DGGITQSPKYLFRKEGQNVTLSCEQNLNHDAMYWYRQDPGQGLRLIYYSQIVNDFQKGDIAEGYSVSREKKESFPLTVTSAQKNPTAFYLCASIGDTNEQFFGPGTRLTVL.

The chain uses TRBV27 and TRBJ1-2; D ambiguous. Germline CDR1 reads MNHEY; CDR2 reads SMNVEV (reference sequence). This CDR3 is built from 14 residues. The V end was cut by 5 bases, the J end by 4 bases, with 14 bases between. The CDR3 loop is CASSRRDAGYGYTF. In DNA form, the CDR3 reads TGTGCCAGCAGTCGACGGGATGCGGGCTATGGCTACACCTTC.

The chain joins TRBV28 to TRBJ1-3; no reliable D call. Germline values: CDR1 MDHEN, CDR2 SYDVKM. CDR3 length: 12 residues. Trimming cost V 3 bases and J 4 bases, with 4 bases left between them. The CDR3 here is CASSLRGNTIYF. CDR3 nucleotides: TGTGCCAGCAGTTTGAGAGGAAACACCATATATTTT.

The chain employs TRBV30 and TRBJ2-3, with 7 bases matching TRBD2. The germline V gene has CDR1 GTSNPN and CDR2 SVGIG (reference sequence). The CDR3 covers 14 residues. V was clipped by 7 bases and J by 0 bases; unmatched bases: 7. The CDR3 sequence is CASREGISTDTQYF. The CDR3 nucleotides are TGTGCCTCGAGGGAGGGGATTAGCACAGATACGCAGTATTTT.

The rearrangement links TRBV6-5 to TRBJ1-5; D perhaps matches TRBD1 (5 bases). This CDR3 is 15 amino acids long. The V and J ends lost 6 bases and 4 bases respectively, with 16 bases between them. Germline CDR1 and CDR2: MNHEY and SVGAGI. The CDR3 loop reads CASRARADLNQPQHF. The CDR3 DNA reads as TGTGCCAGCAGGGCCAGGGCGGACCTGAATCAGCCCCAGCATTTT.

The chain carries TRBV7-2 and TRBJ2-1; 9 bases map to TRBD1. V lost 5 bases, J lost 4 bases, and 6 bases stayed unmatched. The germline CDR1 and CDR2 sequences are SGHTA and FQGNSA. This CDR3 comprises 15 residues. The CDR3 region is CASSVGQGRYNEQFF. CDR3 coding DNA: TGTGCCAGCAGCGTGGGACAGGGAAGGTACAATGAGCAGTTCTTC.

The chain combines TRBV19 with TRBJ2-1, with D tentatively TRBD2 (5 bases). The CDR3 length is 15 residues. V was trimmed by 6 bases and J by 1 base, leaving 13 bases between them. Germline CDR1 reads LNHDA; CDR2 reads SQIVND (reference sequence). CDR3 in DNA: TGTGCCAGTAGGGGAGCCTCAGCGTCCTACAATGAGCAGTTCTTC. Its translation: CASRGASASYNEQFF. The variable domain in full, with the rest retrieved from reference TRBV19 and TRBJ2-1, is DGGITQSPKYLFRKEGQNVTLSCEQNLNHDAMYWYRQDPGQGLRLIYYSQIVNDFQKGDIAEGYSVSREKKESFPLTVTSAQKNPTAFYLCASRGASASYNEQFFGPGTRLTVL.

The V call is TRBV28, the J call TRBJ2-1, with 7 nucleotides matching TRBD2. The CDR3 contains 16 residues. J was trimmed by 0 bases and V by 6 bases; bases with no gene match: 8. Germline values: CDR1 MDHEN, CDR2 SYDVKM. The CDR3 region is CASSSTRGSSYNEQFF. The CDR3 nucleotides read TGTGCCAGCAGCTCCACGCGGGGGAGCTCCTACAATGAGCAGTTCTTC.

The V and J genes are TRBV27 and TRBJ1-1; tentative D call: TRBD1 (5 bases). The CDR3 is made up of 11 amino acids. Germline values: CDR1 MNHEY, CDR2 SMNVEV (reference sequence). V dropped 6 bases and J dropped 4 bases, with 6 bases sitting between them. CDR3 in amino acids: CASRQATEAFF. The CDR3 bases are TGTGCCAGCAGACAGGCCACTGAAGCTTTCTTT.